These T cell receptor beta chains were read from a single sample in a study of sequential checkpoint blockade in melanoma. The protocol was immunoSEQ multiplex PCR, while the TCRdb copy is restricted to in-frame clones and leaves out a portion. The sample contains over 15,000 clones, under 75% of which appear only once. The specimen comprised CD8+ T cells sorted from blood (inferred from file names), sampled from a patient given nivolumab and ipilimumab in sequence. The receptors derive from a human donor with melanoma. Each CDR3 is given without its conserved first and last residue.

v_call,cdr3_aa
TRBV7-9,ASSSSEKLF
TRBV7-2,ASSLAESGGNEKLF
TRBV30,ASKPRDSNQPQH
TRBV7-8,ASSERSSGSSYNEQF
TRBV6-1,ASSESDPRRGGTNEKLF
TRBV5-5,ASSFYRGVTGELF
TRBV7-6,ASSPRTAISYEQY
TRBV4-2,ASSQDSDGTVGYT
TRBV27,ASSLRLADPYEQY
TRBV4-3,ASSQGGGAAYEQY
TRBV7-3,ASSLGYGEGSYGYT
TRBV4-2,ASSQENGGSYEQY
TRBV5-4,ASSHGTSGPLSYEQY
TRBV19,ASRRSSYNEQF
TRBV19,ASSMASNSYNEQF
TRBV13,ASSLTGPTGEQY
TRBV5-8,ASTITGTSLSYEQY
TRBV19,ASSIRGGETQY
TRBV5-8,ASSQDGGTRPQH
TRBV10-1,ASSESVLGRGKLAKNIQY
TRBV7-9,ASSLQGDGYT
TRBV5-1,ASSSRQGARLAGEKNIQY
TRBV6-1,ASSVSGQLNQPQH
TRBV6-5,ASSTGQGAYTEAF
TRBV6-5,ASSPTGELYEQY
TRBV19,ASTPTSSSTDTQY
TRBV6-5,ASGLGRSNQPQH
TRBV13,ASSTQGEVRNEAF